This T cell receptor beta chain originates from a study of T cell repertoires in cytomegalovirus infection. Study information: Use of recently identified HLA-C-restricted and well-studied HLA-B-restricted CMV epitopes was part of the study. Based on public TCR beta signatures, there were indications of CMV infection and of a matching HLA type. Study-level points and caveats: In two of eight donors, the top clonotype was HLA-C-restricted CMV-specific. Adding up the frequency of public TCR beta families identified people who carried CMV plus the relevant HLA.

CDR1 is MNHNS, CDR2 SASEGT, per germline. The CDR3 totals 12 residues. With 8 bases removed from V and 0 bases from J, the gap between germline ends came to 8 bases. TCRdb re-analysed the reads in MiXCR, keeping a single row per CDR3 protein. The sample has a few hundred thousand distinct CDR3 sequences, more than 30% seen once. This clonotype has a handful of counts. What it binds is not known. The V call is TRBV6-1, the J call TRBJ2-7; TRBD1 or TRBD2 may be the D gene (5 bases each). The clonotype originates from a human donor in good health (CMV status not recorded). Some clones in this sample may be carry-over from other donors' samples. Sequences were derived from cultured PBMCs, sampled from culture after CMV antigen stimulation. The CDR3 region is CASQGPSYEQYF. The CDR3, as DNA: TGTGCCAGCCAGGGACCCTCCTACGAGCAGTACTTC.